Detailed here is one T cell receptor beta chain. The repertoire was sequenced with immunoSEQ multiplex PCR; TCRdb's copy has only in-frame clones and lacks some. The sample holds about 150,000 clones; about nine tenths are singletons and the top ten take 2% to 2.5%. V lost 6 bases, J lost 7 bases, and 11 bases stayed unmatched. The CDR3 is 15 amino acids. CDR1 and CDR2 (germline): MDHEN, SYDVKM. This record comes from a study of blood T cell repertoires in COVID-19. Sequenced material: peripheral blood. The sequence was collected from a man in his forties or fifties with active COVID-19. This chain uses TRBV28 with TRBJ1-2; TRBD1 aligns across 10 bases. The CDR3 here is CASSLPAGQGSGYTF. CDR3 in DNA: TGTGCCAGCAGCCTTCCCGCGGGACAGGGGAGTGGCTACACCTTC.